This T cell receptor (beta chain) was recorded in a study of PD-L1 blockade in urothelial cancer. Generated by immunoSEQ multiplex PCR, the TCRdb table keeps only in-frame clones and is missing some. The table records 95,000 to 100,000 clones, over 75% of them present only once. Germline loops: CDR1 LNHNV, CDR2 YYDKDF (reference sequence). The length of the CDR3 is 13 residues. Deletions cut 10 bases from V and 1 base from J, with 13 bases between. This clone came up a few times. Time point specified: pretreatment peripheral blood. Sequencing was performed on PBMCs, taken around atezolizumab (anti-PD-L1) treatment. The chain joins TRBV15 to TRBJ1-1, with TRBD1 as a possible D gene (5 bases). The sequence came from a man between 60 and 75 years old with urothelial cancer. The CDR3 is CASRNGQNTEAFF. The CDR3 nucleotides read TGTGCCAGCAGGAACGGACAGAACACTGAAGCTTTCTTT.